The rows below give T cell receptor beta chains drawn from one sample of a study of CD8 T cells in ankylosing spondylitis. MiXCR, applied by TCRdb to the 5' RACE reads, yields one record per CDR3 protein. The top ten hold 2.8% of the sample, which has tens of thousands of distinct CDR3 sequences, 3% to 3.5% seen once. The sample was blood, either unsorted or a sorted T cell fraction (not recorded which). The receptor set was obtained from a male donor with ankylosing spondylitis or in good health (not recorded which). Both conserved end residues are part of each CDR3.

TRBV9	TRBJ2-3	CASSTLQGSSTDTQYF
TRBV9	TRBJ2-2	CASSAQGLGELFF
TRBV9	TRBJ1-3	CASSVNGDSISGNTIYF
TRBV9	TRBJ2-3	CASSGVADTQYF
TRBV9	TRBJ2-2	CASSARTADGELFF
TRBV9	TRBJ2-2	CASSTLAGAGELFF
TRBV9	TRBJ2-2	CASSVDRTSGELFF
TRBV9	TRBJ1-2	CASSGKGRGYGYTF
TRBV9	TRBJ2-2	CASSVEGGIAGELFF
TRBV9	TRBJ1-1	CASSVVSSRRFHTEAFF
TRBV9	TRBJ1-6	CASSVEQYNSPLHF
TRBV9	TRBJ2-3	CASSVGERRTDTQYF
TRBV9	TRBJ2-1	CASSPSLAGTYNEQFF
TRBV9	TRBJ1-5	CASSEGTIGNQPQHF
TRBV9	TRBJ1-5	CASSPHRDSRQPQHF
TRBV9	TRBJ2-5	CASSATSGGSETQYF
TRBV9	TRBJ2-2	CASSPQGTGGTGELFF
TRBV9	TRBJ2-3	CASSVYEGLTATGSTDTQYF
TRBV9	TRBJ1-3	CASSVGGQGAGNTIYF
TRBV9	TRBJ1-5	CASSVGTNNQPQHF
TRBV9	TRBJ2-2	CASSVSGRGTGELFF
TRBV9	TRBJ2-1	CASRPGGLSSYNEQFF
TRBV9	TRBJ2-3	CASQGGASGPTDTQYF
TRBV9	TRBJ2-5	CASSLDRGSQETQYF
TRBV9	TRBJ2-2	CASSVTLAGGPSTGELFF
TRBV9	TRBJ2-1	CASSGVGVNEQFF
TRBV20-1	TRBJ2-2	CSARQLNTGELFF
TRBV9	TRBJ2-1	CASSVVGQGGEQFF
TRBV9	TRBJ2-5	CASSGTAKETQYF
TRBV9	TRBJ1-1	CASSELTEPTEAFF
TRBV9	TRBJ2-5	CASSVLEVGTQYF
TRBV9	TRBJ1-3	CASSPAGNTIYF
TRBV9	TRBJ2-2	CASSVAPGELFF
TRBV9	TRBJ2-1	CASSGDRDNEQFF
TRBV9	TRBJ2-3	CASSVEVVTDTQYF
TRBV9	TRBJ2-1	CASALTGTVPYNEQFF
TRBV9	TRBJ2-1	CASSVDQATYNEQFF
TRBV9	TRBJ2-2	CASSALAGGGLGNTGELFF
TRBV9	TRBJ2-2	CASSVDPGTGTGELFF
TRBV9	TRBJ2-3	CASSVEGLGITQYF
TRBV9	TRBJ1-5	CASSAKTGVGQPQHF
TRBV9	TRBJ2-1	CASSVDLGRVYNEQFF
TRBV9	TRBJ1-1	CASSAQGHLNTEAFF
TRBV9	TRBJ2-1	CASSVLATGNEQFF
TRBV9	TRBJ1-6	CASSVEGVSPLHF
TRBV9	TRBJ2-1	CASSEMTGLGSEQFF
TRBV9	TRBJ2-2	CASSVLSGGQGTGELFF